The 9 T cell receptor beta chains in this list originate from one sample, sequenced in a study of shared clonotypes between healthy human individuals. Some clones are missing from TCRdb's copy, which holds only in-frame ones; the method was immunoSEQ multiplex PCR. The sample records around 2,000,000 clones, under 95% being singletons. Cells designated naive CD8 were CD45RO-negative and were positively selected for CCR7, with terminally differentiated effector memory CD45RA+ cells excluded. The sample taken for sequencing was naive CD8+ T cells from PBMCs. These TCRs come from a man aged 18 to 29 in good health. Some clones in this sample may be carry-over from other donors' samples.

The V gene is TRBV10-2, the J gene TRBJ1-1; possible D gene TRBD1, 6 bases. The V gene's germline CDR1 is WSHSY and CDR2 SAAADI. Deletions cut 6 bases from V and 0 bases from J, with 14 bases between. The CDR3 is 15 residues long. The CDR3 here is CASRGGGTLNTEAFF. CDR3 bases: TGCGCCAGCAGGGGGGGCGGGACCTTGAACACTGAAGCTTTCTTT.

V usage is TRBV11-1 and J usage is TRBJ2-1; no clear D. The CDR3 runs 13 residues. V was cut by 1 base and J by 6 bases, with 7 bases left in between. The germline gives CDR1 SGHAT, CDR2 FQDESV (reference sequence). In nucleotides, the CDR3 is TGTGCCAGCAGCTTAGAGTTTTTCAATGAGCAGTTCTTC. This gives the protein CASSLEFFNEQFF. The full variable domain, completed using reference TRBV11-1 and TRBJ2-1, is EAEVAQSPRYKITEKSQAVAFWCDPISGHATLYWYRQILGQGPELLVQFQDESVVDDSQLPKDRFSAERLKGVDSTLKIQPAELGDSAMYLCASSLEFFNEQFFGPGTRLTVL.

The V call is TRBV6-5, the J call TRBJ2-7, with 9 bases that match TRBD2. V was clipped by 8 bases and J by 3 bases; unmatched bases: 8. Germline V gene sequence: CDR1 MNHEY, CDR2 SVGAGI. The CDR3 is made up of 14 amino acids. The CDR3 region has the DNA TGTGCCAGCTCGCCCGGGACTAGCTACTACGAGCAGTACTTC. Protein product: CASSPGTSYYEQYF.

The rearrangement uses TRBV14 and TRBJ2-3, with D perhaps given as TRBD1 or TRBD2 (5 bases each). Germline CDR1 is SGHDN and CDR2 is FVKESK. V was cut by 4 bases and J by 3 bases, with 17 bases left in between. The CDR3 contains 16 residues. CDR3 DNA sequence: TGTGCCAGCAGCCCCCGGGACGTAGGTTATACAGATACGCAGTATTTT. The encoded protein is CASSPRDVGYTDTQYF. The variable domain in full, completed from reference TRBV14 and TRBJ2-3, reads EAGVTQFPSHSVIEKGQTVTLRCDPISGHDNLYWYRRVMGKEIKFLLHFVKESKQDESGMPNNRFLAERTGGTYSTLKVQPAELEDSGVYFCASSPRDVGYTDTQYFGPGTRLTVL.

J is TRBJ2-1 and V is TRBV7-9, with 7 bases that match TRBD1. CDR1 SEHNR and CDR2 FQNEAQ come from the germline V gene (reference sequence). V lost 6 bases to trimming and J lost 4 bases; unmatched junction nucleotides: 6. The CDR3 contains 14 residues. The CDR3 protein is CASSQGQRYNEQFF. The DNA for the CDR3 is TGTGCCAGCAGTCAGGGACAGCGATACAATGAGCAGTTCTTC.

The chain combines TRBV29-1 with TRBJ2-1; TRBD2 agrees at 13 bases. This CDR3 is 14 amino acids long. Germline loops: CDR1 SQVTM, CDR2 ANQGSEA. Trimming at V came to 3 bases and at J to 8 bases, leaving 4 bases not matched to a gene. DNA for the CDR3: TGCAGCGTTGAGGGGACTAGCGGGGTCGATGAGCAGTTCTTC. Translated, it gives CSVEGTSGVDEQFF.

The chain is built from TRBV2 and TRBJ1-3, with 7 positions matching TRBD1. Trimming at V came to 1 base and at J to 4 bases, leaving 10 bases not matched to a gene. Germline-derived CDR1 and CDR2 are SNHLY and FYNNEI. The CDR3 has 17 residues. CDR3 DNA sequence: TGTGCCAGCAGTGAAGGGGGGGAAGGGACAGCCGGAAACACCATATATTTT. Encoded protein: CASSEGGEGTAGNTIYF.

This chain links TRBV5-6 with TRBJ2-5; D ambiguous. V gave up 2 bases and J gave up 8 bases, with 10 bases separating them. Germline V gene data show CDR1 as SGHDT and CDR2 as YYEEEE. CDR3 length: 12 amino acids. For the CDR3, the DNA is TGTGCCAGCAGCTTAAACAGCATAACCCAGTACTTC. This gives the protein CASSLNSITQYF.

The chain recombines TRBV18 with TRBJ2-1; D perhaps matches TRBD1 (5 bases). The length of the CDR3 is 14 residues. V dropped 0 bases and J dropped 4 bases, with 7 bases sitting between them. Germline V gives CDR1 KGHSH, CDR2 LQKENI. The chain's CDR3 is CASSPPDTYNEQFF. CDR3 sequence (DNA): TGTGCCAGCTCACCACCGGACACTTACAATGAGCAGTTCTTC.